Shown below are 7 T cell receptor beta chains from a single sample sequenced in a study of blood T cell repertoires in COVID-19. Profiled with immunoSEQ multiplex PCR; TCRdb holds only in-frame clones, not every one. This table has about 320,000 clones, 85% to 90% appearing once. Sequencing was carried out using PBMCs or T cells enriched from blood (not recorded which). The receptors shown here come from a woman between 18 and 29 years old who had recovered from COVID-19.

This chain links TRBV19 with TRBJ1-2; 9 nucleotides line up with TRBD1. The germline V gene has CDR1 LNHDA and CDR2 SQIVND (reference sequence). The CDR3 sequence is 15 residues long. V lost 5 bases, J lost 3 bases, and 7 bases stayed unmatched. DNA for the CDR3: TGTGCCAGTAGTTCAAGGACAGGGGTCCACTATGGCTACACCTTC. As protein: CASSSRTGVHYGYTF.

The chain carries TRBV2 and TRBJ2-3, with a possible D match to TRBD2 (5 bases). CDR3 length: 13 amino acids. Per the germline V gene, CDR1 is SNHLY and CDR2 is FYNNEI. The V end was cut by 7 bases, the J end by 2 bases, with 10 bases between. The CDR3 DNA follows: TGTGCCAGCAACTCGAGGGCCACAGATACGCAGTATTTT. Amino acid sequence: CASNSRATDTQYF.

This chain connects TRBV13 to TRBJ1-3; TRBD1 might be the D (5 bases). From germline, CDR1 is PRHDT and CDR2 FYEKMQ (reference sequence). Trimming stripped 3 bases from V and 5 bases from J, with 11 bases between. The CDR3 is 14 residues long. CDR3 sequence reads: CASSLGTGRNTIYF. The CDR3 DNA sequence: TGTGCCAGCAGCTTGGGAACAGGACGAAACACCATATATTTT.

The chain has TRBV24-1 and TRBJ2-7; the D gene is possibly TRBD2 (6 bases). CDR1 and CDR2 (germline): KGHDR, SFDVKD. CDR3 length: 14 residues. V shed 9 bases and J shed 1 base, with 15 bases lying between them. The CDR3 loop is CATGGTSGSYEQYF. CDR3 DNA: TGTGCCACCGGAGGGACCTCAGGGTCCTACGAGCAGTACTTC.

The rearrangement links TRBV5-6 to TRBJ1-1; D may be TRBD1 (5 bases). Per germline, CDR1 SGHDT and CDR2 YYEEEE. V dropped 0 bases and J dropped 10 bases, with 10 bases sitting between them. CDR3 length: 12 amino acids. CDR3 coding DNA: TGTGCCAGCAGCTTGGGGGGCGTGGGAGCTTTCTTT. Translated: CASSLGGVGAFF.

The chain employs TRBV6-5 and TRBJ2-7, with TRBD1 identical over 8 bases. This CDR3 spans 14 amino acids. The J segment lost 7 bases and the V segment lost 2 bases, leaving 7 bases of the junction unmatched. In germline, CDR1 is MNHEY, CDR2 SVGAGI. The CDR3 sequence is CASSYVGTGGEQYF. In nucleotides, the CDR3 is TGTGCCAGCAGTTACGTTGGTACAGGGGGAGAGCAGTACTTC.

CDR3 residues: CASSLLSYEQYF. In DNA form, the CDR3 reads TGTGCCAGCAGCTTACTCTCCTACGAGCAGTACTTC. This chain connects TRBV27 to TRBJ2-7; D is uncertain. This CDR3 comprises 12 residues. Germline V gene sequence: CDR1 MNHEY, CDR2 SMNVEV (reference sequence). V was cut by 6 bases and J by 0 bases, with 6 bases left in between.